This T cell receptor beta chain was sequenced during a study of shared clonotypes between healthy human individuals. Study-level information: Each donor's CD8 memory used one plate, CD8 naive two, each CD4 subset three.

Under the authors' procedure: ImmunoSEQ sequences covered only the junction and lacked quality scores; filtering therefore differed. Clones were read by immunoSEQ multiplex PCR, and TCRdb kept only the in-frame ones, dropping some. V and J calls and clone size are as listed in that table; D and trimming were resolved from the DNA. The sample includes 2 million to 2.5 million clones, about 92% seen only once; the top ten take roughly 0.36%. Findings and limits, study-wide: A handful of donors had around 5% of their naive CD4 clonotypes in common. Tissues were not sampled, only blood, and their repertoires likely differ.

Details on this clone: Antigen specificity is unknown.

V lost 3 bases and J lost 2; bases outside the gene matches: 6. This CDR3 is built from 15 residues. Germline CDR1 MDHEN, CDR2 SYDVKM. The specimen sequenced was naive CD4+ T cells from PBMCs. Subset described: CD45RA+ positively selected. This clonotype was obtained from a man younger than 35 in good health. Some clones in this sample may be carry-over from other donors' samples. The chain recombines TRBV28 with TRBJ2-7, with 8 bases identical to TRBD2. CDR3 residues: CASSFGGVNPYEQYF. As DNA, the CDR3 is TGTGCCAGCAGTTTCGGGGGGGTCAACCCCTACGAGCAGTACTTC.